This TCR beta chain stems from a study of neurological immune-mediated disorders. Study-level results: The most TCR clonal expansion was seen in HTLV-1-associated myelopathy, whereas the least was seen in multiple sclerosis, below the level in healthy controls.

cDNA synthesis was performed by 5'RACE with 10-nucleotide random UMIs. From 15-18 subjects, every sequencing run obtained over 200 million TCR-beta sequences. MiXCR, applied by TCRdb to the 5' RACE reads, yields one record per CDR3 protein. Among around 80,000 distinct CDR3 sequences listed, about a tenth were seen once. The unsorted libraries were generated from a total of 2 million PBMCs, which had been stored in RNAlater at -80 C. In its sample, this clonotype was seen many times. The target antigen is unknown. Germline V CDR1 and CDR2: SGHTA, FQGNSA. V was clipped by 5 bases and J by 6 bases; unmatched bases: 4. The CDR3 is 13 amino acids.

The sample consisted of PBMCs. The chain has TRBV7-2 and TRBJ2-1; TRBD2 agrees at 7 bases. This sequence was found in a man aged 40-55 years in good health. The CDR3 protein is CASSQQRGNEQFF. The CDR3 region has the DNA TGTGCCAGCAGCCAGCAGCGGGGCAATGAGCAGTTCTTC.